Listed below are T cell receptor beta chains from one sample, sequenced in a study of blood T cell repertoires in COVID-19. The repertoire was sequenced with immunoSEQ multiplex PCR; TCRdb's copy has only in-frame clones and lacks some. There are about 150,000 clones in the sample; about 90% occur only once, and about 0.57% lies in the top ten. Material for sequencing was peripheral blood. These receptors all come from a man aged 50-59 years with acute or convalescent COVID-19. Both conserved end residues are part of each CDR3. The D gene is left open where the match is weak. Expanded clones are given a class, and other clones once, few, many or no size at all.

j_call clone_size d_call v_call cdr3_nt cdr3_aa
TRBJ2-1 - TRBD2 TRBV11-1 TGTGCCAGCAGCCCGCGCGGGGGGATCTACAATGAGCAGTTCTTC CASSPRGGIYNEQFF
TRBJ1-5 once - TRBV25-1 TGTGCCAGCAGTGAGAATACCGGGTTTGGAAGCAATCAGCCCCAGCATTTT CASSENTGFGSNQPQHF
TRBJ2-5 - TRBD2 TRBV6-5 TGTGCCAGCTGTTCGAGGACTAGCGGACAAGAGACCCAGTACTTC CASCSRTSGQETQYF
TRBJ2-5 - TRBD2 TRBV28 TGTGCCAGCAGAGGACTAGCGGGAGATTGGAAGACCCAGTACTTC CASRGLAGDWKTQYF
TRBJ2-1 - - TRBV9 TGTGCCAGCAGCGTAGGAGGGAGAACCCTCTACAATGAGCAGTTCTTC CASSVGGRTLYNEQFF
TRBJ2-7 few - TRBV4-1 TGCGCCAGCAGCCCCCAGGACAGCACCTACGAGCAGTACTTC CASSPQDSTYEQYF
TRBJ1-4 once TRBD1 TRBV28 TGTGCCAGCACCCGAACGGGACAGAAGAGGGAACTGTTTTTT CASTRTGQKRELFF
TRBJ2-3 - TRBD2 TRBV9 TGTGCCAGCAGCCCGCGACTAGCGCCTAGCACAGATACGCAGTATTTT CASSPRLAPSTDTQYF
TRBJ1-6 - - TRBV6-1 TGTGCCAGCAGTGAAATAAGGGAAGGGGCTAGGTCACCCCTCCACTTT CASSEIREGARSPLHF
TRBJ2-5 - - TRBV3-1/TRBV3-2 TGTGCCAGCAGCCCCGGGGAAGGGCAGACCCAGTACTTC CASSPGEGQTQYF
TRBJ2-7 - - TRBV18 TGTGCCAGCTCACTCCAGGGAACCTACGAGCAGTACTTC CASSLQGTYEQYF
TRBJ2-2 - - TRBV18 TGTGCCAGCTCACCACTGTCCGAGGCCGGGGAGCTGTTTTTT CASSPLSEAGELFF
TRBJ2-5 once TRBD2 TRBV7-6 TGTGCCAGCAGAACCTGGACTAGCGGGAGGCTAGGGGGTGGTGAGACCCAGTACTTC CASRTWTSGRLGGGETQYF
TRBJ2-7 - - TRBV6-6 TGTGCCAGCAGTTCGCGGGGCAACGAGCAGTACTTC CASSSRGNEQYF
TRBJ1-4 - TRBD1 TRBV29-1 TGCAGCGTTGAATCGGGACAGGGTAGTGAAAAACTGTTTTTT CSVESGQGSEKLFF
TRBJ1-1 - - TRBV9 TGTGCCAGCAGCGTAGATTGGGGAGGTGCCGCTGAAGCTTTCTTT CASSVDWGGAAEAFF
TRBJ2-3 - TRBD1 TRBV9 TGTGCCAGCAGCGCCATTCGGGACAGGGGGCAAGATACGCAGTATTTT CASSAIRDRGQDTQYF
TRBJ2-3 once - TRBV6-1 TGTGCCAGCAGTGAAAGGGTTCGGGACAATAAGCAGTATTTT CASSERVRDNKQYF
TRBJ2-3 - - TRBV6-4 TGTGCCAGCAGCGACGGAGGCACAGATACGCAGTATTTT CASSDGGTDTQYF
TRBJ2-7 - - TRBV5-4 TGTGCCAGCAGCCTTTACCGGGACTCTCAGGCACACTACGAGCAGTACTTC CASSLYRDSQAHYEQYF
TRBJ2-3 few - TRBV7-2 TGTGCCAGCAGCTGGCGAGCCAGCGGATGGGCAGATACGCAGTATTTT CASSWRASGWADTQYF
TRBJ2-1 - - TRBV5-4 TGTGCCAGCAGCTTCGGCGGGGGCCTCCCCAATGAGCAGTTCTTC CASSFGGGLPNEQFF
TRBJ1-1 - - TRBV28 TGTGCCAGCAGTTCCCCGGTGGGGCCGACTGAAGCTTTCTTT CASSSPVGPTEAFF
TRBJ1-2 - - TRBV7-9 TGTGCCAGCAGCCGAGGTGGACAAGCTAACTATGGCTACACCTTC CASSRGGQANYGYTF